This T cell receptor beta chain came from a study of blood T cell repertoires in COVID-19. The wider study: The cDNA or gDNA used as material had been derived from T cells, B-cell-depleted T cells, or PBMCs.

In this sample, this clone turned up once. In germline, CDR1 is SNHLY, CDR2 FYNNEI. The CDR3 runs 16 residues. V lost 6 bases and J lost 3, with 18 bases in between. In the original workflow: By means of reference gene primer amplification, nucleated cell counts were estimated. The repertoire was sequenced with immunoSEQ multiplex PCR; TCRdb's copy has only in-frame clones and lacks some. The V and J calls and clone size are taken from that table; D and trimming were inferred from the DNA. The sample yields tens of thousands of clones, 90% seen once. The TCR originated in a man in his fifties with active COVID-19. Material: peripheral blood. This chain links TRBV2 with TRBJ1-5; the D gene is possibly TRBD1 (5 bases). CDR3 protein: CASRGRTSLNNQPQHF. For the CDR3, the DNA is TGTGCCAGCAGGGGAAGGACATCCTTGAACAATCAGCCCCAGCATTTT. The variable domain in full, completed from reference TRBV2 and TRBJ1-5, reads EPEVTQTPSHQVTQMGQEVILRCVPISNHLYFYWYRQILGQKVEFLVSFYNNEISEKSEIFDDQFSVERPDGSNFTLKIRSTKLEDSAMYFCASRGRTSLNNQPQHFGDGTRLSIL.